One and the same sample provided the 11 T cell receptor beta chains below, sequenced in a study of sequential checkpoint blockade in melanoma. As to treatment: randomized to nivolumab then ipilimumab (arm A) or the reverse (arm B). This table comes from immunoSEQ multiplex PCR, and its TCRdb copy is limited to in-frame clones, with some not included. The data contain 30,000 to 40,000 clones, about nine tenths of them singletons. The sample in question was CD8+ T cells sorted from blood (inferred from file names), obtained from a patient given nivolumab and ipilimumab in sequence. The receptors stem from a human donor with melanoma.

The rearrangement links TRBV27 to TRBJ2-3; no firm D call. CDR3 length: 12 residues. V was shortened by 3 bases and J by 4 bases, with 5 bases between the two germline ends. Germline V gene lookup returns CDR1 MNHEY and CDR2 SMNVEV (reference sequence). The CDR3 bases are TGTGCCAGCAGTTTCAGGCCAGATACGCAGTATTTT. Translating it yields CASSFRPDTQYF.

The chain joins TRBV19 to TRBJ2-5, with D unresolved. Trimming pared 6 bases from V and 0 bases from J, leaving 8 bases between. The CDR3 spans 13 residues. Germline CDR1 LNHDA, CDR2 SQIVND (reference sequence). CDR3 DNA sequence: TGTGCCAGTAGAAGCGTAAACCAAGAGACCCAGTACTTC. This gives the protein CASRSVNQETQYF.

This clone occurred a few times. The chain has TRBV5-4 and TRBJ2-7; 11 bases line up with TRBD2. Germline V CDR1 and CDR2: SGHNT, YYREEE (reference sequence). With 4 bases clipped from V and 2 bases from J, the junction kept 5 bases outside the gene matches. This CDR3 region has 15 residues. DNA of the CDR3: TGTGCCAGCAGCGTAGGGACTAGCGGCACCTACGAGCAGTACTTC. The encoded protein is CASSVGTSGTYEQYF.

The chain employs TRBV5-4 and TRBJ2-2, with a weak D call TRBD2 (5 bases). The CDR3 totals 15 residues. The V end lost 3 bases, the J end lost 5 bases, and 14 bases lay between the germline ends. Germline CDR1 and CDR2: SGHNT and YYREEE (reference sequence). The CDR3: CASSSTGVGTGELFF. The CDR3, as DNA: TGTGCCAGCAGCTCGACCGGGGTAGGGACCGGGGAGCTGTTTTTT.

V is TRBV5-6 and J is TRBJ2-5; D is perhaps TRBD2 (6 bases). The DNA end favors TRBJ2-7, so the J call may be wrong. The CDR3 spans 14 residues. Germline V CDR1 and CDR2: SGHDT, YYEEEE. CDR3 in amino acids: CASSPGTSSYEQYF. The DNA for the CDR3 is TGTGCCAGCAGCCCCGGGACTTCCTCCTACGAGCAGTACTTC.

The chain employs TRBV9 and TRBJ1-1, with D uncertain. V lost 4 bases to trimming and J lost 8 bases, with 12 bases between them. CDR1 SGDLS and CDR2 YYNGEE come from the germline V gene. CDR3 length: 12 residues. The CDR3, as DNA: TGTGCCAGCAGCCCCTATCTAGAGGAAGCTTTCTTT. As protein: CASSPYLEEAFF.

The gene calls are TRBV9 and TRBJ2-5, with 14 bases matching TRBD2. The germline CDR1 and CDR2 sequences are SGDLS and YYNGEE. Unmatched junction bases numbered 3, after V lost 4 bases and J lost 4 bases. CDR3 length: 15 amino acids. The CDR3 region is CASSQGLAGVETQYF. The CDR3 coding sequence is TGTGCCAGCAGCCAGGGACTAGCGGGAGTAGAGACCCAGTACTTC. Full variable domain (missing parts from reference TRBV9 and TRBJ2-5): DSGVTQTPKHLITATGQRVTLRCSPRSGDLSVYWYQQSLDQGLQFLIQYYNGEERAKGNILERFSAQQFPDLHSELNLSSLELGDSALYFCASSQGLAGVETQYFGPGTRLLVL.

J is TRBJ1-1 and V is TRBV11-1; D remains unclear. Germline V CDR1 and CDR2: SGHAT, FQDESV (reference sequence). V lost 5 bases and J 6 bases, leaving 10 bases between the germline ends. This CDR3 contains 12 residues. The CDR3 protein is CASSNQAPEAFF. The CDR3 bases are TGTGCCAGCAGCAACCAGGCACCTGAAGCTTTCTTT.

This chain uses TRBV27 with TRBJ2-5; possibly TRBD1 for D (5 bases). Looked up from germline, CDR1 is MNHEY and CDR2 is SMNVEV (reference sequence). There are 14 residues in the CDR3. Trimming took off 3 bases at V and 5 bases at J, with 13 bases between the two ends. The CDR3 DNA reads TGTGCCAGCAGTTTCTCAGGGATAACGGAGACCCAGTACTTC. Translating it yields CASSFSGITETQYF.

The gene calls are TRBV4-1 and TRBJ2-5, with TRBD2 matching over 7 bases. CDR3 length equals 15 residues. CDR1 MGHRA and CDR2 YSYEKL come from the germline V gene. V trimming: 4 bases; J trimming: 2 bases; junction bases outside the gene matches: 7. The DNA for the CDR3 is TGCGCCAGCAGCCCCTACGGGAGGACACAAGAGACCCAGTACTTC. It translates to CASSPYGRTQETQYF.

The chain uses TRBV7-9 and TRBJ2-1, with D possibly TRBD1 on 6 matching bases. The CDR3 sequence is 15 residues long. The V end was cut by 6 bases, the J end by 0 bases, with 12 bases between. Germline assignment: CDR1 SEHNR and CDR2 FQNEAQ (reference sequence). CDR3 protein: CASRPRTDSYNEQFF. The CDR3 DNA reads as TGTGCCAGCAGACCCAGGACAGACTCCTACAATGAGCAGTTCTTC.